The 21 T cell receptor beta chains presented below share a single source sample, sequenced in a study of T cells in Graves' hyperthyroidism and ophthalmopathy. Researchers amplified the TCR beta CDR3 regions from RNA transcripts. TCR CDR3 underwent first-round RT-PCR with the HTBI primer set. TCRdb independently ran MiXCR on the multiplex PCR reads; one entry per CDR3 protein. The sample includes approximately 600,000 distinct CDR3 sequences, roughly 15% of them seen just once. Sequenced material: blood. The receptors stem from a woman in her forties with Graves' ophthalmopathy.

CDR3: CSALLAGGVTGELFF. The CDR3 coding sequence is TGCAGTGCCCTATTAGCGGGGGGGGTCACCGGGGAGCTGTTTTTT. V is TRBV20-1 and J is TRBJ2-2; 11 bases align to TRBD2. Per germline, CDR1 DFQATT and CDR2 SNEGSKA (reference sequence). The CDR3 loop spans 15 amino acids. Unmatched junction bases numbered 7, after V lost 6 bases and J lost 4 bases.

This clonotype is classed as medium-sized. At one of its ends the junction is not consistent with the germline gene, which may arise from a read error. The J gene is TRBJ2-5, the V gene TRBV5-1; D unclear. Germline V gene lookup returns CDR1 SGHRS and CDR2 YFSETQ. The length of the CDR3 is 11 residues. This chain's CDR3 is CASSLQETQYF. As DNA, the CDR3 is TGTGCCAGCAGCTTACAAGAGACCCAGTACTTC.

The table lists this clonotype with many counts. The CDR3 spells CASGPWGGNGKNIQYF. The CDR3 DNA follows: TGTGCCAGCGGCCCTTGGGGGGGTAATGGCAAAAACATTCAGTACTTC. This chain links TRBV12-3 or TRBV12-4 with TRBJ2-4; 7 nucleotides align to TRBD2. CDR3 length: 16 residues. V shed 8 bases and J 3 bases; nucleotides not matched to a gene: 13.

This clonotype has a count of ten or more. The V and J genes are TRBV6-1 and TRBJ2-7, with TRBD1 matching over 7 bases. V shed 6 bases, J shed 9 bases, and the junction held 11 bases outside the gene matches. CDR3 length: 13 residues. Per germline, CDR1 MNHNS and CDR2 SASEGT. Written as DNA, the CDR3 is TGTGCCAGCAGGATGGGGACAGACCAGGGGCAGTACTTC. Translation: CASRMGTDQGQYF.

This chain joins TRBV6-1 and TRBJ2-5; 7 bases map to TRBD2. The CDR3 spans 13 residues. CDR1 is MNHNS and CDR2 is SASEGT in the germline V gene. V dropped 3 bases and J dropped 4; count of bases not matched to a gene: 2. CDR3 region: CASSDGGRETQYF. The CDR3 DNA follows: TGTGCCAGCAGTGACGGGGGGAGAGAGACCCAGTACTTC.

The rearrangement joins TRBV6-1 to TRBJ2-7; a weak D match, TRBD1 (5 bases). The ends were cut back, 8 bases at V and 1 base at J, with 15 bases in the middle. Germline loops: CDR1 MNHNS, CDR2 SASEGT. The CDR3 sequence is 14 residues long. Written as DNA, the CDR3 is TGTGCCAGCGTGCAGGGTTTCGGTTCCTACGAGCAGTACTTC. Translating gives CASVQGFGSYEQYF.

This clonotype was counted many times. This chain joins TRBV24-1 and TRBJ2-7; D gene ambiguous. This CDR3 comprises 12 residues. V was cut by 3 bases and J by 3 bases, with 5 bases left in between. Germline CDR1 and CDR2: KGHDR and SFDVKD. The CDR3 DNA is TGTGCCACCAGTGATGTGCACTACGAGCAGTACTTC. Translating it yields CATSDVHYEQYF.

This clonotype was detected many times. The chain joins TRBV5-4 to TRBJ2-7; TRBD2 agrees at 13 bases. Germline CDR1 reads SGHNT; CDR2 reads YYREEE (reference sequence). V shed 0 bases, J shed 0 bases, and the junction held 12 bases outside the gene matches. The CDR3 runs 20 residues. CDR3 protein: CASSLATSGRTSRFSYEQYF. CDR3 DNA sequence: TGTGCCAGCAGCTTGGCGACTAGCGGGAGGACTAGCCGTTTCTCCTACGAGCAGTACTTC.

This clonotype showed up many times. The CDR3 sequence is CATQVGGEANYGYTF. Here the CDR3 DNA reads TGTGCCACCCAGGTTGGGGGGGAAGCTAACTATGGCTACACCTTC. The genes are TRBV19 and TRBJ1-2; a weak D match, TRBD1 (5 bases). The length of the CDR3 is 15 residues. Per germline, CDR1 LNHDA and CDR2 SQIVND (reference sequence). Trimming removed 10 bases from V and 0 bases from J, with 18 bases in between.

This clonotype has ten or more counts. The chain combines TRBV6-2 or TRBV6-3 with TRBJ2-6; unclear D gene. The V gene's germline CDR1 is MNHEY and CDR2 SVGEGT. V was pared by 6 bases and J by 3 bases, with 12 bases between. CDR3 length equals 15 residues. CDR3 bases: TGTGCCAGCAGCCCGTCCATCGGTGGGGCCAACGTCCTGACTTTC. Its protein is CASSPSIGGANVLTF.

This clonotype has at least ten counts. As DNA, the CDR3 is TGTGCCACCAGCAGGCAGACCTCTGGAAACACCATATATTTT. Its protein product is CATSRQTSGNTIYF. The rearrangement links TRBV15 to TRBJ1-3; D gene uncertain. The germline V gene encodes CDR1 LNHNV and CDR2 YYDKDF (reference sequence). CDR3 size: 14 residues. V lost 3 bases to trimming and J lost 0 bases, with 6 bases between them.

This clonotype was found many times. The chain recombines TRBV20-1 with TRBJ2-5; D is possibly TRBD1 (5 bases). Germline V gives CDR1 DFQATT, CDR2 SNEGSKA (reference sequence). V shed 0 bases and J shed 1 base, with 9 bases lying between them. The CDR3 spans 14 residues. For the CDR3, the DNA is TGCAGTGCTAGAGATGCTAGGGGCCAAGAGACCCAGTACTTC. It specifies CSARDARGQETQYF.

This clonotype was detected many times. The chain is built from TRBV12-3 or TRBV12-4 and TRBJ2-7; 8 nucleotides align to TRBD1. After removal of 5 bases from V and 3 bases from J, the junction contained 9 bases not matched to a gene. This CDR3 region has 15 residues. As DNA, the CDR3 is TGTGCCAGCAGTCCGTCAGGGGGCCAAATCTACGAGCAGTACTTC. Translating gives CASSPSGGQIYEQYF.

This clonotype was counted at least ten times. The V gene is TRBV5-6, the J gene TRBJ2-4; 10 nucleotides line up with TRBD2. The CDR3 contains 15 residues. Germline CDR1 SGHDT, CDR2 YYEEEE. The J segment lost 6 bases and the V segment lost 4 bases, leaving 7 bases of the junction unmatched. The CDR3 loop is CASSTGTSDRNIQYF. The CDR3 DNA follows: TGTGCCAGCAGCACGGGGACTAGCGATAGAAACATTCAGTACTTC.

The sample holds many counts of this clonotype. The chain recombines TRBV28 with TRBJ2-7; D gene unclear. This CDR3 has 13 residues. From germline, CDR1 is MDHEN and CDR2 SYDVKM. V lost 2 bases and J lost 4, with 9 bases in between. CDR3 nucleotide sequence: TGTGCCAGCAGTTTAGAGGAGATATACGAGCAGTACTTC. This translates into CASSLEEIYEQYF.

The rearrangement links TRBV6-4 to TRBJ2-7; TRBD2 is a possible D gene (6 bases). Trimming took 11 bases from V and 1 from J, leaving 15 bases between them. Looked up from germline, CDR1 is MRHNA and CDR2 is SNTAGT. The CDR3 consists of 13 residues. The CDR3 coding sequence is TGTGCCGTCGGGACTCCAGAGTCCTACGAGCAGTACTTC. Translation gives CAVGTPESYEQYF.

This clonotype was recorded many times. The gene calls are TRBV12-3 or TRBV12-4 and TRBJ2-3, with 7 bases fitting TRBD1. V lost 6 bases, J lost 2 bases, and 8 bases stayed unmatched. The CDR3 runs 15 residues. Here the CDR3 DNA reads TGTGCCAGCAGGAAAGGACAGGCCACCACAGATACGCAGTATTTT. It specifies CASRKGQATTDTQYF.

Many counts were recorded for this clonotype. The rearrangement joins TRBV19 to TRBJ2-7, with D unresolved. The germline V and J ends were trimmed by 6 bases and 2 bases, with 14 bases remaining between them. Germline V gives CDR1 LNHDA, CDR2 SQIVND (reference sequence). The CDR3 has 14 residues. The CDR3 sequence: CASSRVLRTYEQYF. The CDR3 region has the DNA TGTGCCAGTAGCCGGGTACTACGGACCTACGAGCAGTACTTC.

A few counts support this clonotype. The gene calls are TRBV20-1 and TRBJ2-7, with unresolved D. Germline V gives CDR1 DFQATT, CDR2 SNEGSKA (reference sequence). The length of the CDR3 is 11 residues. Trimming stripped 3 bases from V and 3 bases from J, with 6 bases between. CDR3 nucleotide sequence: TGCAGTGCTAGTGACTTCTACGAGCAGTACTTC. Translated, it gives CSASDFYEQYF.

This clonotype came up many times. The junction departs from the called germline gene at one end, perhaps through a read error. The chain is built from TRBV27 and TRBJ2-7, with D perhaps TRBD2 (5 bases). The CDR3 sequence is 15 residues long. Germline V CDR1 and CDR2: MNHEY, SMNVEV (reference sequence). The CDR3 DNA reads as TGTGCCAGCAGTTCCTCTCACGAGGGAAGCTACGGGCAGTACTTC. Translation: CASSSSHEGSYGQYF.

This chain uses TRBV30 with TRBJ1-1, with unresolved D. V shed 2 bases and J shed 4 bases, with 5 bases lying between them. CDR1 and CDR2 from the germline V gene are GTSNPN and SVGIG (reference sequence). The CDR3 totals 11 residues. CDR3 in amino acids: CAWSKRTEAFF. The CDR3 bases are TGTGCCTGGAGTAAACGCACTGAAGCTTTCTTT.